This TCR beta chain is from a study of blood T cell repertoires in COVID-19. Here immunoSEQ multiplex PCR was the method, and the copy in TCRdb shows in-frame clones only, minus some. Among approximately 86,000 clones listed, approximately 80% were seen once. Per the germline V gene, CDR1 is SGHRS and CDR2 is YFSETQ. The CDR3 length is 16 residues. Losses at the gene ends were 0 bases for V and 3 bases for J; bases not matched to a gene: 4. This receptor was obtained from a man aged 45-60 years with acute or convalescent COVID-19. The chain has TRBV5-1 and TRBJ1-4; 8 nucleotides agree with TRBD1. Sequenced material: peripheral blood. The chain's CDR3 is CASSLEPGQANEKLFF. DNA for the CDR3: TGCGCCAGCAGCTTGGAACCGGGACAGGCTAATGAAAAACTGTTTTTT.